These T cell receptor beta chains were read from a single sample in a study of post-analysis software for immune sequencing data. Via MiXCR, TCRdb re-called the PCR reads, giving one row per CDR3 protein. The sample has fewer than 600,000 distinct CDR3 sequences, nearly 45% seen once. The sample was blood. All receptors come from a girl aged 5-17 years with multiple sclerosis. Both conserved end residues are part of each CDR3. The order of the fields is J gene, D gene, V gene, clone size, CDR3 DNA, CDR3 protein. The D gene is left open where the match is weak. Size values are once, few and many counts, or a class for expanded clones, and some rows have none.

TRBJ1-2 | NA | TRBV5-1 | NA | TGCGCCAGCAGCTTGTTACAGCACTATGGCTACACCTTC | CASSLLQHYGYTF
TRBJ1-2 | NA | TRBV29-1 | NA | TGCAGCGTTGAGTCCAGGGTAAATGGCTACACCTTC | CSVESRVNGYTF
TRBJ2-7 | NA | TRBV29-1 | NA | TGCAGCGTTGAAGATCCAGGAGGTCAATCCTACGAGCAGTACTTC | CSVEDPGGQSYEQYF
TRBJ2-4 | TRBD1 | TRBV9 | NA | TGTGCCAGCAGCCTTGGACAGGCGGTGGACATTCAGTACTTC | CASSLGQAVDIQYF
TRBJ2-3 | NA | TRBV20-1 | NA | TGCAGTGCTAGAGGACCCCCGGGGGCGGGAGGCACAGATACGCAGTATTTT | CSARGPPGAGGTDTQYF
TRBJ2-7 | TRBD2 | TRBV20-1 | NA | TGCACCTTGGGGACTAGTTCCTACGAGCAGTACTTC | CTLGTSSYEQYF
TRBJ2-7 | TRBD1 | TRBV4-3 | NA | TGCGCCAGCATACCGGGACAGGGGTATGTAAGGGACGAGCAGTACTTC | CASIPGQGYVRDEQYF
TRBJ2-1 | TRBD2 | TRBV5-1 | once | TGCGCCAGCAGCTTGCAACCCCCCGGAACTAGCGGGGGTGAGCAGTTCTTC | CASSLQPPGTSGGEQFF
TRBJ2-1 | NA | TRBV29-1 | NA | TGCAGCGTTGAAGGGCTCAGGTACAATGAGCAGTTCTTC | CSVEGLRYNEQFF
TRBJ2-7 | NA | TRBV20-1 | NA | TGCAGTGCTGGGGCGCCAGGAAGCTACGAGCAGTACTTC | CSAGAPGSYEQYF
TRBJ2-2 | TRBD2 | TRBV19 | NA | TGTGCCAGTACGGAAAGCGGGATTGGGTCCGGGGAGCTGTTTTTT | CASTESGIGSGELFF
TRBJ2-7 | TRBD2 | TRBV7-2 | few | TGTGCCAGCAGCTTTACTGGGACTAGCGCGTACGAGCAGTACTTC | CASSFTGTSAYEQYF
TRBJ2-5 | TRBD2 | TRBV2 | NA | TGTGCCAGCAGACTAGCGGGACCACAAGAGACCCAGTACTTC | CASRLAGPQETQYF
TRBJ2-1 | NA | TRBV9 | NA | TGTGCCAGCAGCCAAGACCGACTCTCCTACAATGAGCAGTTCTTC | CASSQDRLSYNEQFF
TRBJ2-1 | NA | TRBV6-1 | NA | TGTGCCAGCAGTATTACAGGGAATGAGCAGTTCTTC | CASSITGNEQFF
TRBJ2-1 | NA | TRBV10-1 | NA | TGCGCCAGCAGTGGCGGGAACAATGAGCAGTTCTTC | CASSGGNNEQFF
TRBJ2-3 | NA | TRBV13 | NA | TGTGCCAGCAGCTTAATTACGAAAACAGATACGCAGTATTTT | CASSLITKTDTQYF
TRBJ2-5 | TRBD2 | TRBV11-1 | NA | TGTGCCAGCAGCTTAGAAGCTCCTAGCGGGAGAGCGGAGACCCAGTACTTC | CASSLEAPSGRAETQYF
TRBJ2-7 | TRBD1 | TRBV20-1 | few | TGCAGTGCTACGGGACAGCCAAGCTCCTACGAGCAGTACTTC | CSATGQPSSYEQYF
TRBJ1-5 | NA | TRBV15 | NA | TGTGCCACCAGCAGAGAAGGCAATCAGCCCCAGCATTTT | CATSREGNQPQHF
TRBJ2-5 | NA | TRBV28 | few | TGTGCCAGCAGTTCCCCCCCCGGGGGCCGCGAGACCCAGTACTTC | CASSSPPGGRETQYF
TRBJ2-2 | TRBD2 | TRBV20-1 | NA | TGCAGTGCTAGAGATCACGGGGGGGCCGGGGAGCTGTTTTTT | CSARDHGGAGELFF
TRBJ2-1 | NA | TRBV24-1 | NA | TGTGCCACCGGGCGGGGCAATGGGCAGTTCTTC | CATGRGNGQFF
TRBJ2-5 | NA | TRBV2 | few | TGTGCCAGCAGTGCGGCAGTCCAAGAGACCCAGTACTTC | CASSAAVQETQYF
TRBJ2-7 | TRBD1 | TRBV7-8 | NA | TGTGCCAGCAGCACCGGGACAGACTCCTACGAGCAGTACTTC | CASSTGTDSYEQYF
TRBJ2-7 | TRBD2 | TRBV27 | NA | TGTGCCAGCAGTTGTTGCGGGAGCTCCTACGAGCAGTACTTC | CASSCCGSSYEQYF
TRBJ2-1 | TRBD2 | TRBV12-3/TRBV12-4 | NA | TGTGCCGGCAGACCGGGACTAGCCAACTCCTACAATGAGCAGTTCTTC | CAGRPGLANSYNEQFF
TRBJ1-2 | NA | TRBV20-1 | NA | TGCAGTGCTAGTCCGCCTGGTGGGAGGGGTTCCCTCGGCTACACCTTC | CSASPPGGRGSLGYTF
TRBJ2-1 | NA | TRBV11-1 | few | TGTGCCAGCAGCTCAGATGGCGGCGAGCAGTTCTTC | CASSSDGGEQFF
TRBJ2-7 | TRBD2 | TRBV19 | NA | TGTGCCAGTATGGGGGGTAGCGGGACCTCCTACGAGCAGTACTTC | CASMGGSGTSYEQYF
TRBJ2-3 | TRBD2 | TRBV20-1 | few | TGCAGTGCTAGAGAGCTTAGCGGGAGGGCCCCAGATACGCAGTATTTT | CSARELSGRAPDTQYF
TRBJ2-1 | TRBD2 | TRBV6-4 | NA | TGTGCCAGCAGTGCATTGGGTCAGCGGGAGATTCCTGAGCAGTTCTTC | CASSALGQREIPEQFF
TRBJ2-3 | NA | TRBV5-1 | few | TGCGCCAGCAGCTTGGGGGCCGACCAAGATACGCAGTATTTT | CASSLGADQDTQYF
TRBJ1-1 | NA | TRBV7-3 | NA | TGTGCCAGCAGCTTAGCGTTAGGGATAGACGGAATTGAAGCTTTCTTT | CASSLALGIDGIEAFF
TRBJ1-2 | NA | TRBV6-5 | NA | TGTGCCAGCACCAAAACCGGGTTGAGCTATGGCTACACCTTC | CASTKTGLSYGYTF
TRBJ1-5 | TRBD1 | TRBV20-1 | NA | TGCAGTGCTAGAGATGATGACAGGGGCAATCAGCCCCAGCATTTT | CSARDDDRGNQPQHF